This entry lists 31 T cell receptor beta chains sequenced from one sample in a study of cytomegalovirus exposure and HLA in healthy donors. The PCR contained 60 Vbeta and 13 Jbeta primers. Profiled with immunoSEQ multiplex PCR; TCRdb holds only in-frame clones, not every one. The data show 150,000 to 200,000 clones, 80% seen once. Material: PBMCs. The receptor source for this set is a man aged 25 to 40 in good health and CMV-seropositive.

The chain is built from TRBV27 and TRBJ2-3; the D gene is possibly TRBD2 (6 bases). The germline CDR1 and CDR2 sequences are MNHEY and SMNVEV (reference sequence). The CDR3 loop spans 12 amino acids. Deletions cut 3 bases from V and 6 bases from J, with 7 bases between. The CDR3 sequence: CASSFGSDTQYF. The CDR3 bases are TGTGCCAGCAGTTTCGGGAGTGATACGCAGTATTTT.

The CDR3 protein is CASSLVDSGYTF. The CDR3, as DNA: TGTGCCAGCAGCTTAGTAGATTCTGGCTACACCTTC. This chain joins TRBV11-3 and TRBJ1-2; no definite D call. Per the germline V gene, CDR1 is SGHNT and CDR2 is YENEEA. The CDR3 consists of 12 residues. V lost 1 base and J lost 7, with 7 bases in between.

About this clone itself: Compared with germline, one end of the junction differs, possibly owing to a read error. The chain couples TRBV13 to TRBJ2-7; a weak D match, TRBD1 (6 bases). CDR3 length: 14 residues. Per germline, CDR1 PRHDT and CDR2 FYEKMQ (reference sequence). DNA of the CDR3: TGTGCCAGCAGCTTAGGACAGGGATTCGGCGAGAAGTACTTC. Encoded protein: CASSLGQGFGEKYF.

CDR3 protein: CASSLGGGEQYF. The CDR3 region has the DNA TGTGCCAGCAGCTTAGGGGGGGGAGAGCAGTACTTC. V is TRBV7-9 and J is TRBJ2-5, with TRBD2 identical over 7 bases. Trimming cost V 1 base and J 11 bases; bases outside gene matches: 4. CDR1 is SEHNR, CDR2 FQNEAQ, per germline (reference sequence). CDR3 length equals 12 residues.

V usage is TRBV7-9 and J usage is TRBJ1-5; maybe TRBD1 (6 bases). The germline V gene encodes CDR1 SEHNR and CDR2 FQNEAQ (reference sequence). Trimming took 1 base from V and 6 from J, leaving 7 bases between them. The CDR3 totals 13 residues. CDR3 region: CASSLGDIQPQHF. DNA for the CDR3: TGTGCCAGCAGCTTAGGGGACATTCAGCCCCAGCATTTT.

The genes are TRBV30 and TRBJ2-6; 7 nucleotides match TRBD1. Per the germline V gene, CDR1 is GTSNPN and CDR2 is SVGIG (reference sequence). The CDR3 is 17 amino acids. Trimming at V came to 2 bases and at J to 0 bases, leaving 7 bases not matched to a gene. CDR3 sequence reads: CAWSSGTVSSGANVLTF. CDR3 nucleotide sequence: TGTGCCTGGAGTTCCGGGACAGTGTCCTCTGGGGCCAACGTCCTGACTTTC. Supplemented by reference TRBV30 and TRBJ2-6, the full variable domain reads SQTIHQWPATLVQPVGSPLSLECTVEGTSNPNLYWYRQAAGRGLQLLFYSVGIGQISSEVPQNLSASRPQDRQFILSSKKLLLSDSGFYLCAWSSGTVSSGANVLTFGAGSRLTVL.

The chain has TRBV7-2 and TRBJ2-7; weak D call: TRBD2 (6 bases). V shed 1 base and J shed 2 bases, with 18 bases lying between them. CDR3 length: 17 amino acids. CDR1 is SGHTA, CDR2 FQGNSA, per germline. The CDR3, as DNA: TGTGCCAGCAGCTTAGGAGCCGGGATAGGAGGGACCTACGAGCAGTACTTC. Translation gives CASSLGAGIGGTYEQYF.

The chain joins TRBV4-2 to TRBJ2-1, with unresolved D. V shed 6 bases and J shed 4 bases, with 10 bases lying between them. Germline V CDR1 and CDR2: LGHNA, YNFKEQ. The CDR3 has 13 amino acids. CDR3 DNA sequence: TGTGCCAGCAGAAAAGCCGAGTACAATGAGCAGTTCTTC. This sequence encodes CASRKAEYNEQFF.

The V and J genes are TRBV7-2 and TRBJ2-1, with 10 bases matching TRBD2. CDR1 and CDR2 from the germline V gene are SGHTA and FQGNSA. This CDR3 has 16 amino acids. V lost 2 bases and J lost 12; bases outside the gene matches: 13. CDR3 amino acids: CASSLLSGGALVAQFF. The CDR3 bases are TGTGCCAGCAGCTTACTGAGCGGGGGGGCCCTAGTTGCGCAGTTCTTC.

Only a few counts were recorded for this clone. The chain is built from TRBV6-5 and TRBJ1-2, with 8 bases identical to TRBD1. The CDR3 totals 13 residues. The junction had 8 bases not matched to a gene; V was cut back by 8 bases and J by 6 bases. Germline assignment: CDR1 MNHEY and CDR2 SVGAGI. CDR3 sequence reads: CASRRPDRDGYTF. The CDR3 nucleotides read TGTGCCAGCCGCCGGCCGGACAGGGATGGCTACACCTTC.

The V gene is TRBV7-2, the J gene TRBJ2-7; TRBD2 agrees at 12 bases. CDR1 and CDR2 from the germline V gene are SGHTA and FQGNSA. V lost 0 bases, J lost 2 bases, and 11 bases stayed unmatched. This CDR3 is built from 19 residues. CDR3: CASSLALASGGAGTYEQYF. CDR3 in DNA: TGTGCCAGCAGCTTAGCGCTAGCTAGCGGGGGGGCGGGTACCTACGAGCAGTACTTC.

This clone was counted a few times. The J gene is TRBJ2-3, the V gene TRBV19; weak D call: TRBD1 (5 bases). From germline, CDR1 is LNHDA and CDR2 SQIVND (reference sequence). V was shortened by 6 bases and J by 5 bases, with 9 bases between the two germline ends. CDR3 size: 12 residues. The CDR3 region has the DNA TGTGCCAGTAGAGGGGCCAGAGATACGCAGTATTTT. It translates to CASRGARDTQYF. The variable domain in full, completed from reference TRBV19 and TRBJ2-3, reads DGGITQSPKYLFRKEGQNVTLSCEQNLNHDAMYWYRQDPGQGLRLIYYSQIVNDFQKGDIAEGYSVSREKKESFPLTVTSAQKNPTAFYLCASRGARDTQYFGPGTRLTVL.

The chain recombines TRBV4-1 with TRBJ1-6, with 7 bases matching TRBD1. The germline CDR1 and CDR2 sequences are MGHRA and YSYEKL. The CDR3 spans 15 residues. V lost 0 bases and J lost 6; bases outside the gene matches: 2. As DNA, the CDR3 is TGCGCCAGCAGCCAAGAGGCAGGGGGTAATTCACCCCTCCACTTT. Translating gives CASSQEAGGNSPLHF.

This clone was counted a few times. The chain has TRBV14 and TRBJ1-6; 8 bases align to TRBD1. Unmatched junction bases numbered 13, after V lost 0 bases and J lost 9 bases. CDR3 size: 18 residues. CDR1 is SGHDN, CDR2 FVKESK, per germline. The CDR3, as DNA: TGTGCCAGCAGCCAAGACGACGACAGGGGTGCGGGTGTTTCACCCCTCCACTTT. It is translated as CASSQDDDRGAGVSPLHF.

This clone was observed a few times. The chain has TRBV2 and TRBJ2-6; 7 bases are shared with TRBD1. Trimming cost V 10 bases and J 0 bases; bases outside gene matches: 6. Germline lookup yields CDR1 SNHLY and CDR2 FYNNEI. The CDR3 totals 15 residues. The CDR3 is CATRQGSSGANVLTF. As DNA, the CDR3 is TGTGCCACCAGACAGGGCAGCTCTGGGGCCAACGTCCTGACTTTC.

This chain connects TRBV6-4 to TRBJ2-3; 10 bases are shared with TRBD1. The junction had 3 bases not matched to a gene; V was cut back by 4 bases and J by 2 bases. This CDR3 has 15 amino acids. Per germline, CDR1 MRHNA and CDR2 SNTAGT. For the CDR3, the DNA is TGTGCCAGCAGTGTAGGGACAGGGGACACAGATACGCAGTATTTT. It codes for CASSVGTGDTDTQYF.

The chain uses TRBV7-9 and TRBJ2-3; 12 nucleotides match TRBD2. The CDR3 loop spans 17 amino acids. Germline V CDR1 and CDR2: SEHNR, FQNEAQ (reference sequence). J gave up 0 bases and V 5 bases, and 6 bases lay outside the gene matches. Here the CDR3 reads CASSELAGGTSTDTQYF. The DNA for the CDR3 is TGTGCCAGCAGCGAGCTAGCGGGGGGGACGAGCACAGATACGCAGTATTTT.

The rearrangement links TRBV2 to TRBJ1-2, with D hard to call. This CDR3 spans 17 amino acids. The V gene lost 0 bases and the J gene lost 4 bases, with 18 bases spanning the gap. Germline CDR1 SNHLY, CDR2 FYNNEI. DNA of the CDR3: TGTGCCAGCAGTGAAGCGCCGGGTGGAGGGAGCTCCTATGGCTACACCTTC. Translated, it gives CASSEAPGGGSSYGYTF.

The chain couples TRBV5-4 to TRBJ1-1; 12 positions agree with TRBD1. CDR3 length: 16 amino acids. The trim removed 6 bases at V and 1 base at J, leaving 7 bases unmatched. In germline, CDR1 is SGHNT, CDR2 YYREEE (reference sequence). The CDR3 sequence is CASTKGQGAQNTEAFF. CDR3 in DNA: TGTGCCAGCACCAAGGGACAGGGGGCCCAGAACACTGAAGCTTTCTTT.

The chain couples TRBV10-3 to TRBJ1-1; a weak D match, TRBD1 (5 bases). Germline V lookup: CDR1 ENHRY, CDR2 SYGVKD. CDR3 length: 17 residues. Trimming took off 3 bases at V and 1 base at J, with 18 bases between the two ends. The CDR3 is CAISEPSRAGQNTEAFF. CDR3 sequence (DNA): TGTGCCATCAGTGAACCCAGTCGGGCAGGACAGAACACTGAAGCTTTCTTT.

The gene calls are TRBV10-2 and TRBJ2-3; 14 bases are a match to TRBD2. V trimming: 4 bases; J trimming: 1 base; junction bases outside the gene matches: 4. The CDR3 is 17 amino acids. CDR1 is WSHSY and CDR2 is SAAADI in the germline V gene. CDR3 in amino acids: CASSGLAGGRGTDTQYF. In DNA form, the CDR3 reads TGCGCCAGCAGTGGACTAGCGGGAGGGCGCGGCACAGATACGCAGTATTTT.

This clone came up once. This chain joins TRBV27 and TRBJ1-2, with D perhaps matching TRBD1 (5 bases). Germline CDR1 and CDR2: MNHEY and SMNVEV (reference sequence). V was clipped by 5 bases and J by 0 bases, with 13 bases between them. The CDR3 covers 15 residues. The CDR3 coding sequence is TGTGCCAGCAGTCCCCGGGGGGGAGCTAACTATGGCTACACCTTC. Amino acid sequence: CASSPRGGANYGYTF.

The gene calls are TRBV5-4 and TRBJ1-1, with D perhaps TRBD1 (5 bases). Trimming removed 1 base from V and 1 base from J, with 20 bases in between. In germline, CDR1 is SGHNT, CDR2 YYREEE (reference sequence). This CDR3 spans 18 amino acids. CDR3 in amino acids: CASSLWGGWGGKNTEAFF. CDR3 coding DNA: TGTGCCAGCAGCTTGTGGGGGGGGTGGGGAGGGAAGAACACTGAAGCTTTCTTT.

The chain links TRBV12-2 to TRBJ2-2; TRBD1 reflects the table's D call only, with no check against the DNA. TRBV12-2 is a recognized pseudogene. This CDR3 has 13 residues. CDR3 sequence: CASHTQGPGELFF. In DNA, the CDR3 is TGTGCAAGTCATACACAGGGCCCCGGGGAGCTGTTTTTT.

The genes are TRBV6-1 and TRBJ2-1; D perhaps matches TRBD1 (5 bases). V lost 4 bases, J lost 2 bases, and 12 bases lay in between. Germline V gives CDR1 MNHNS, CDR2 SASEGT. The CDR3 length is 15 residues. CDR3 residues: CASSAQGPTYNEQFF. The DNA for the CDR3 is TGTGCCAGCAGTGCTCAGGGCCCCACCTACAATGAGCAGTTCTTC.

V usage is TRBV19 and J usage is TRBJ2-3, with a weak D call TRBD2 (5 bases). Trimming removed 1 base at V and 5 bases at J, with 10 bases between. Germline loops: CDR1 LNHDA, CDR2 SQIVND (reference sequence). The CDR3 is 14 amino acids. CDR3 nucleotides: TGTGCCAGTAGTATAGGCCCCGGGAAAGATACGCAGTATTTT. This translates into CASSIGPGKDTQYF.

This clone has just a few counts. The rearrangement uses TRBV5-1 and TRBJ2-7; D may be TRBD1 (7 bases). Trimming took 4 bases from V and 4 from J, leaving 15 bases between them. Germline values: CDR1 SGHRS, CDR2 YFSETQ. The CDR3 has 14 amino acids. The CDR3 DNA sequence: TGCGCCAGCAGCCTTCGGACAGGAGGGTACGAGCAGTACTTC. This translates into CASSLRTGGYEQYF.

The chain combines TRBV5-1 with TRBJ1-2, with a weak D call TRBD1 (6 bases). The CDR3 extends over 15 amino acids. Trimming cost V 0 bases and J 3 bases, with 12 bases left between them. CDR1 is SGHRS, CDR2 YFSETQ, per germline. In DNA, the CDR3 is TGCGCCAGCAGCTTGGCACAGGGTACCCACTATGGCTACACCTTC. Its protein is CASSLAQGTHYGYTF.

The CDR3 loop reads CASTAGGRTEAFF. CDR3 DNA sequence: TGTGCCAGCACCGCGGGCGGGAGAACTGAAGCTTTCTTT. The chain uses TRBV28 and TRBJ1-1, with D unresolved. Germline V gene sequence: CDR1 MDHEN, CDR2 SYDVKM. The CDR3 runs 13 residues. Trimming shortened V by 7 bases and J by 5 bases, and 14 bases separated the two germline ends.

This sequence joins TRBV5-1 and TRBJ1-1; the match to TRBD1 covers 7 bases. With V trimmed by 5 bases and J by 7 bases, 8 bases remained unmatched. Germline CDR1 is SGHRS and CDR2 is YFSETQ. The CDR3 is 13 residues long. CDR3 in DNA: TGCGCCAGCAGGAAATCAGGGGGAAATGAAGCTTTCTTT. This sequence encodes CASRKSGGNEAFF. The whole variable domain, remainder taken from reference TRBV5-1 and TRBJ1-1, is KAGVTQTPRYLIKTRGQQVTLSCSPISGHRSVSWYQQTPGQGLQFLFEYFSETQRNKGNFPGRFSGRQFSNSRSEMNVSTLELGDSALYLCASRKSGGNEAFFGQGTRLTVV.

The chain joins TRBV6-4 to TRBJ1-2; a weak D match, TRBD1 (5 bases). The CDR3 totals 14 residues. Trimming pared 6 bases from V and 4 bases from J, leaving 15 bases between. Germline lookup yields CDR1 MRHNA and CDR2 SNTAGT. Here the CDR3 reads CASSPRGTGYGYTF. Here the CDR3 DNA reads TGTGCCAGCAGCCCCCGGGGGACGGGCTATGGCTACACCTTC.